A selection of T cell receptor beta chains follows, all from one sample in a study of T cells in tuberculosis. Some clones are missing from TCRdb's copy, which holds only in-frame ones; the method was immunoSEQ multiplex PCR. The sample includes 61,000 or so clones, 81% of them seen just once. The sequenced material came from CD1b-GMM tetramer-negative cells sorted from PBMCs. Receptors originate from an adult woman with latent tuberculosis. The CDR3 runs from the conserved cysteine through the conserved F or W. Each record gives: CDR3 protein, clone size, V gene. Size tells how often a clone was seen (once, few, many) or the class of an expanded clone, and some rows leave it out.

CASRSTGFSYEQYF | - | TRBV6-5
CASSSRTGVSGNTIYF | - | TRBV6-5
CASSLNGGAGANVLTF | - | TRBV7-3
CATDGGQGVYEQYF | few | TRBV28
CASSYSLGQNDEQYF | few | TRBV6-6
CASSFGTKAFF | - | TRBV28
CASSSSGGAPETQYF | - | TRBV9
CASSQDRGGSYGYTF | - | TRBV4-3
CASSPSLGKKFTDTQYF | few | TRBV18
CASGTGCTDTQYF | - | TRBV4-3
CASSISVSGNTEAFF | once | TRBV19
CAWSVRGDTQYF | few | TRBV30
CASSQEWGRDTEAFF | - | TRBV14
CASQARGYNYGYTF | - | TRBV6-1
CASSPRDREVANTIYF | - | TRBV7-8
CASSLNRGNLYEQYF | - | TRBV5-4
CASTRTGTTGNTIYF | - | TRBV5-6
CASSLDRSNSPLHF | - | TRBV18
CASSQDPGGNQPQHF | - | TRBV5-1
CASSLQAGVGETQYF | - | TRBV27